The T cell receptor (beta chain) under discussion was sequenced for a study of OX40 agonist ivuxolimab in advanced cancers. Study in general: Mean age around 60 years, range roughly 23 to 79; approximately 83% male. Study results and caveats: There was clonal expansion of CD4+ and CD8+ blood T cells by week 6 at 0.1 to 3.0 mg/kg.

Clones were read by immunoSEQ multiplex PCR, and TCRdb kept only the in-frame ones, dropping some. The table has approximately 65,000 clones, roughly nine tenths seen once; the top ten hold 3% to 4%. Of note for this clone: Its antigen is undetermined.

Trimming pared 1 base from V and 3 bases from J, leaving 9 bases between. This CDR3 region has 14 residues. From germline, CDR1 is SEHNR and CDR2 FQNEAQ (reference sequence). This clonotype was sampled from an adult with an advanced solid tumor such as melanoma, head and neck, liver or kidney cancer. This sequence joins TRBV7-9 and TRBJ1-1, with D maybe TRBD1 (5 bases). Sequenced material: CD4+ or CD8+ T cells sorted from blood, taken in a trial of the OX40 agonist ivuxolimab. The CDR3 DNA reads TGTGCCAGCAGCTTAGGAATAGGGGACACTGAAGCTTTCTTT. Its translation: CASSLGIGDTEAFF. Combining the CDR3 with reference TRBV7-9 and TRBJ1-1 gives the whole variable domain DTGVSQNPRHKITKRGQNVTFRCDPISEHNRLYWYRQTLGQGPEFLTYFQNEAQLEKSRLLSDRFSAERPKGSFSTLEIQRTEQGDSAMYLCASSLGIGDTEAFFGQGTRLTVV.